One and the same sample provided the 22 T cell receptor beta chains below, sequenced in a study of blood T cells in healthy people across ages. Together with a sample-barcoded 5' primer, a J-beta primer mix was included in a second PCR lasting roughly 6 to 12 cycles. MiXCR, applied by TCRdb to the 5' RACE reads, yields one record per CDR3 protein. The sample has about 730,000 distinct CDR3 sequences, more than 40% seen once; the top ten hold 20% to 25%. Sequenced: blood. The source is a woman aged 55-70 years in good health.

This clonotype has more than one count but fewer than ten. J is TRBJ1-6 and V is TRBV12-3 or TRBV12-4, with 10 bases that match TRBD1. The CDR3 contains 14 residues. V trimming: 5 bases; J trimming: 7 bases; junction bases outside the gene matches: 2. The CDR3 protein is CASSETGGNSPLHF. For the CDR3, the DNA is TGTGCCAGCAGTGAGACAGGGGGCAATTCACCCCTCCACTTT.

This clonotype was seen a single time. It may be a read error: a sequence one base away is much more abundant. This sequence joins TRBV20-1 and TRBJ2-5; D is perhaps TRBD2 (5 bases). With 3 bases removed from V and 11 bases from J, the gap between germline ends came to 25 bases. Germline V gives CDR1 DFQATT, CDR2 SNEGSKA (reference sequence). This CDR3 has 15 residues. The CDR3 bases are TGCAGTGCTAGTGCCAATGAGGGCACCGTGAGAGAGCAGTACTTC. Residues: CSASANEGTVREQYF.

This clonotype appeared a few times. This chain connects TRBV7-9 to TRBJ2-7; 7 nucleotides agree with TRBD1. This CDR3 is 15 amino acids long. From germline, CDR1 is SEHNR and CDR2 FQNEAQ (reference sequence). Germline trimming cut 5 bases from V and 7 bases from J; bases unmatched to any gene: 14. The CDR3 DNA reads TGTGCCAGCAGCCCCCGACAGGGAAGTAAACGGGAGCAGTACTTC. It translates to CASSPRQGSKREQYF.

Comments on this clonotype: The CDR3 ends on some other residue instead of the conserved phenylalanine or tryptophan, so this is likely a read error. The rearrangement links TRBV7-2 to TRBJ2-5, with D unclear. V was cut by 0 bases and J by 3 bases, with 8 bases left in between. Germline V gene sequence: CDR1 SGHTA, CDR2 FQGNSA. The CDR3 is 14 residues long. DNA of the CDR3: TGTGCCAGCAGCTTAGCGCTCCTAGAAGAGACCCAGTACTCC. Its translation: CASSLALLEETQYS.

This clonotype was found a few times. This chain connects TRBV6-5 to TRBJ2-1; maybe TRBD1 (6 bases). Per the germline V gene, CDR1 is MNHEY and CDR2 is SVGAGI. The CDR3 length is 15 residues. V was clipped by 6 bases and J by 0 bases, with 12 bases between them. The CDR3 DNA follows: TGTGCCAGCAGGTGGACAGTGAGCTCCTACAATGAGCAGTTCTTC. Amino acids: CASRWTVSSYNEQFF.

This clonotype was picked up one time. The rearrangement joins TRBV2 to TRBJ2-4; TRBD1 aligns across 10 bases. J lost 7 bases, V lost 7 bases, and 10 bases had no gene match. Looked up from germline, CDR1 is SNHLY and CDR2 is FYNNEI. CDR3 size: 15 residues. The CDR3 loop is CASNRIGDRGNIQYF. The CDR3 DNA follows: TGTGCCAGCAATCGTATAGGGGACAGGGGTAACATTCAGTACTTC.

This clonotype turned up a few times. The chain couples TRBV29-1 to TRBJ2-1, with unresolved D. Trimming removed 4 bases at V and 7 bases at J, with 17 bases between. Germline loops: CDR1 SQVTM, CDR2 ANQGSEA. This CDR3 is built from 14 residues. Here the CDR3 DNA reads TGCAGCGTTGTTTACTTCGGTGTAGCTAATGAGCAGTTCTTC. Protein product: CSVVYFGVANEQFF.

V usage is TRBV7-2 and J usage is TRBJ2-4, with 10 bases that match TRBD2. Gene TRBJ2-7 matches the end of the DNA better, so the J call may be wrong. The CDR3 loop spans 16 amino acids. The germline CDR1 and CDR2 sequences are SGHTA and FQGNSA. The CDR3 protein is CASSSRGGGLAPEQYF. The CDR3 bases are TGTGCCAGCAGCTCTAGAGGGGGGGGACTAGCGCCCGAGCAGTACTTC.

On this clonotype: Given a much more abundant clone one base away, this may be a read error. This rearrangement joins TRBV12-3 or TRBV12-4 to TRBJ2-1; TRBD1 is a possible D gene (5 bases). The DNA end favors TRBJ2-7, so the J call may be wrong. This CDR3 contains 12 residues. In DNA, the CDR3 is TGTGCCAACAGTTTCTCGGACAATGAGCAGTACTTC. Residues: CANSFSDNEQYF.

CDR3 sequence: CSARDGKSNEQYF. The DNA for the CDR3 is TGCAGTGCTAGAGATGGTAAATCCAATGAGCAGTACTTC. V and J are TRBV20-1 and TRBJ2-1; no reliable D call. The J call is doubtful: the DNA matches TRBJ2-7 better. Germline values: CDR1 DFQATT, CDR2 SNEGSKA (reference sequence). CDR3 size: 13 residues.

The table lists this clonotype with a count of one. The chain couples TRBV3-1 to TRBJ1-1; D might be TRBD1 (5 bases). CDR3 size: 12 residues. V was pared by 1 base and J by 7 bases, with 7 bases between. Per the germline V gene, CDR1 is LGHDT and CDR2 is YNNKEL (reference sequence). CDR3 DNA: TGTGCCAGCAGCCAAGTGAGGGGTGAAGCTTTCTTT. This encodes CASSQVRGEAFF. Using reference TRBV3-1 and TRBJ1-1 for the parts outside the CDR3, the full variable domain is DTAVSQTPKYLVTQMGNDKSIKCEQNLGHDTMYWYKQDSKKFLKIMFSYNNKELIINETVPNRFSPKSPDKAHLNLHINSLELGDSAVYFCASSQVRGEAFFGQGTRLTVV.

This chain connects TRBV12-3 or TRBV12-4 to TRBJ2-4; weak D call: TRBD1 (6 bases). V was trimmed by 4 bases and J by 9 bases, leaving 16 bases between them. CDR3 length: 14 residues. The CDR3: CASSYIDRTGIQYF. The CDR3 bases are TGTGCCAGCAGTTACATTGACAGGACGGGCATTCAGTACTTC.

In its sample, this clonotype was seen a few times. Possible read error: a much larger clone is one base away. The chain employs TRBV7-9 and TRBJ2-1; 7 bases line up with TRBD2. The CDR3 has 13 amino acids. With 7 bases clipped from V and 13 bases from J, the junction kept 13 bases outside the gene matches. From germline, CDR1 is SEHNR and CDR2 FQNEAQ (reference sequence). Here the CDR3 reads CASNYGSGETQFF. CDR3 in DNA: TGTGCCAGCAACTACGGGAGCGGGGAGACCCAGTTCTTC.

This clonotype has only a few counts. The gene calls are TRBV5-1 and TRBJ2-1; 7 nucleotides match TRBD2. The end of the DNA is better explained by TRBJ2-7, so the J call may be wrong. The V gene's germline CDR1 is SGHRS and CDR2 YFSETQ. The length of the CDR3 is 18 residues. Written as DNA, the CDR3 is TGCGCCAGCAGCCGATCAGCGGCGGCTAGCGGAACCTACAATGAGCAGTACTTC. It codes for CASSRSAAASGTYNEQYF.

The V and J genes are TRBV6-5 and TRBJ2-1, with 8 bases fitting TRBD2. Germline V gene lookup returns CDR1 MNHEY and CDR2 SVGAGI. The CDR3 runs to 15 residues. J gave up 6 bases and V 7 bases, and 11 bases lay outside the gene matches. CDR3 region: CASIPRGGSGNEQFF. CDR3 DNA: TGTGCCAGCATACCTCGGGGGGGGTCGGGCAATGAGCAGTTCTTC.

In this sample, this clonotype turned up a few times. The CDR3 region is CASSFTGTPMSNQPQHF. CDR3 bases: TGTGCCAGCAGCTTCACCGGGACACCCATGAGCAATCAGCCCCAGCATTTT. The chain employs TRBV5-5 and TRBJ1-5, with D perhaps TRBD1 (6 bases). Trimming stripped 2 bases from V and 1 base from J, with 16 bases between. The germline gives CDR1 SGHKS, CDR2 YYEKEE (reference sequence). The CDR3 totals 17 residues.

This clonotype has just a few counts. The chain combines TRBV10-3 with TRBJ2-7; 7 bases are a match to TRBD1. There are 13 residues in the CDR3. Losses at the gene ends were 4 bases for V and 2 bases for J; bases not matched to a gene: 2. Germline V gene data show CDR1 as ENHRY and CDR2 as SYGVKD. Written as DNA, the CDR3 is TGTGCCATCAGTGGACAGGGAACCTACGAGCAGTACTTC. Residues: CAISGQGTYEQYF.

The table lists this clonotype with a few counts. This CDR3 is CASSFAGLVGQETQYF. The CDR3 coding sequence is TGCGCCAGCAGCTTCGCAGGGTTGGTTGGGCAAGAGACCCAGTACTTC. The chain couples TRBV5-1 to TRBJ2-5; D possibly corresponds to TRBD1 (5 bases). CDR3 length: 16 amino acids. V lost 2 bases to trimming and J lost 2 bases, with 16 bases between them. Germline V gene data show CDR1 as SGHRS and CDR2 as YFSETQ.

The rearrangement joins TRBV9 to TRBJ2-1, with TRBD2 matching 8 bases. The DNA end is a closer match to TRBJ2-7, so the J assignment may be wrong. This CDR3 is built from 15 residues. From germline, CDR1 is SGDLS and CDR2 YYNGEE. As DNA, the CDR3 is TGTGCCAGCAGCGGTGCGGGGGGAATCTACAATGAGCAGTACTTC. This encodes CASSGAGGIYNEQYF.

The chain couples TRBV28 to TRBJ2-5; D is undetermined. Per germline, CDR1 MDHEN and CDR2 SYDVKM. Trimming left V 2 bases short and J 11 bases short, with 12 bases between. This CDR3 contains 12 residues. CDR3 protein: CASSLLTNEQYF. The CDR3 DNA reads TGTGCCAGCAGTTTACTGACCAATGAGCAGTACTTC.

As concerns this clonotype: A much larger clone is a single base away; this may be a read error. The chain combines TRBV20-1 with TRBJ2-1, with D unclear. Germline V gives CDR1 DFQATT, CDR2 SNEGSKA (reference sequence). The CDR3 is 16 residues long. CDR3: CSARAQGQSSYNGQFF. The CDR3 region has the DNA TGCAGTGCTAGAGCTCAAGGGCAGAGCTCCTACAATGGGCAGTTCTTC.

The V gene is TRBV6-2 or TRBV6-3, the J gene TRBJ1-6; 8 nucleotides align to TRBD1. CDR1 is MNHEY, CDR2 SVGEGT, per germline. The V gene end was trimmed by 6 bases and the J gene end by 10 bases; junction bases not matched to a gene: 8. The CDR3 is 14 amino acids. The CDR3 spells CASRFGQGGSPLHF. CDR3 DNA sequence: TGTGCCAGCAGATTTGGACAGGGTGGATCACCCCTCCACTTT.